Listed below are T cell receptor beta chains from one sample, sequenced in a study of T-cell reconstitution after alpha-beta-depleted transplantation in children. TCRdb re-derived calls from the PCR reads in MiXCR, one entry per CDR3 protein. The sample records 610,000 or so distinct CDR3 sequences, over 25% being singletons. Material: PBMCs, obtained before TCRalphabeta/CD19-depleted stem cell transplant. These receptors all come from a boy younger than two with Wiskott-Aldrich syndrome, due to receive a stem cell transplant. CDR3s include the opening cysteine and the closing phenylalanine or tryptophan. The order of the fields is CDR3 DNA, CDR3 protein, J gene, clone size, V gene, D gene. A D gene is named only where the DNA matches it firmly. Part of the rows lack a size; the others show once, few, many or a class for expanded clones.

DNA: TGCGCCAGCAGCTTGGCCCGGGGCGGAGAGACCCAGTACTTC
CDR3: CASSLARGGETQYF
J: TRBJ2-5
size: -
V: TRBV5-1
D: -

DNA: TGTGCCAGCACTCACATGGGGTTAGCGGGAGTGGTGAATGAGCAGTTCTTC
CDR3: CASTHMGLAGVVNEQFF
J: TRBJ2-1
size: -
V: TRBV6-2/TRBV6-3
D: TRBD2

DNA: TGTGCCAGCAGTCCATTAACGGGTTCCAGCTCCTACAATGAGCAGTTCTTC
CDR3: CASSPLTGSSSYNEQFF
J: TRBJ2-1
size: -
V: TRBV12-3/TRBV12-4
D: -

DNA: TGTGCCAGCAGGTTCCGTGGTGCATTATACAATGAGCAGTTCTTC
CDR3: CASRFRGALYNEQFF
J: TRBJ2-1
size: -
V: TRBV2
D: -

DNA: TGTGCCAGCAGCCCCAGGGGGCACGGGGAGCTGTTTTTT
CDR3: CASSPRGHGELFF
J: TRBJ2-2
size: -
V: TRBV7-3
D: TRBD1

DNA: TGCAGTGCTATGCTAGCGGCTAGCACAGATACGCAGTATTTT
CDR3: CSAMLAASTDTQYF
J: TRBJ2-3
size: -
V: TRBV20-1
D: TRBD2

DNA: TGTGCCAGCTCAAGAACACAGGGGAGTGGGTACACTGAAGCTTTCTTT
CDR3: CASSRTQGSGYTEAFF
J: TRBJ1-1
size: few
V: TRBV18
D: TRBD1

DNA: TGTGCCAGCAGCTCCCCCGTGGGGTATGGCTACACCTTC
CDR3: CASSSPVGYGYTF
J: TRBJ1-2
size: -
V: TRBV7-2
D: -

DNA: TGTGCAAGGACTGATTGGGGGGCGGTAACAAATCAGCCCCAGCATTTT
CDR3: CARTDWGAVTNQPQHF
J: TRBJ1-5
size: -
V: TRBV12-2
D: -

DNA: TGTGCCAGCAGCCGGGAGGACTCCTACGAGCAGTACTTC
CDR3: CASSREDSYEQYF
J: TRBJ2-7
size: few
V: TRBV5-6
D: TRBD2

DNA: TGTGCCAGCAGGCCACAGGGCTCTTATGGCTACACCTTC
CDR3: CASRPQGSYGYTF
J: TRBJ1-2
size: -
V: TRBV7-2
D: -

DNA: TGTGCCAGCAGCTTAGACGGTCCGTTGGGGCAGTACTTC
CDR3: CASSLDGPLGQYF
J: TRBJ2-7
size: few
V: TRBV7-9
D: -

DNA: TGTGCCAGCAGCCAGGCAAGGTACGGCTATGGCTACACCTTC
CDR3: CASSQARYGYGYTF
J: TRBJ1-2
size: few
V: TRBV3-1
D: -